This TCR beta chain was sequenced in a study of blood T cell repertoires in COVID-19. The wider study: The analysed material was cDNA or gDNA that came from T cells, B-cell-depleted T cells, or PBMCs.

Original analysis: Reference gene primer amplification gave nucleated cell count estimates. Clones were sequenced by immunoSEQ multiplex PCR, and TCRdb holds only the in-frame ones, with some missing. V and J calls and clone size are copied from that table; D and trimming were computed from the DNA. The data contain approximately 450,000 clones, 85% to 90% of them singletons. This clone was seen just once. The sequence came from a woman between 25 and 40 years old with acute or convalescent COVID-19. The sample consisted of peripheral blood.

The CDR3 sequence: CSVQGVLTYEQYF. The CDR3 nucleotides read TGCAGCGTACAGGGGGTGCTAACCTACGAGCAGTACTTC. V and J are TRBV29-1 and TRBJ2-7; 8 positions agree with TRBD1. The CDR3 runs 13 residues. The V and J ends lost 6 bases and 2 bases, in that order; junction bases with no gene match: 6. The germline gives CDR1 SQVTM, CDR2 ANQGSEA.